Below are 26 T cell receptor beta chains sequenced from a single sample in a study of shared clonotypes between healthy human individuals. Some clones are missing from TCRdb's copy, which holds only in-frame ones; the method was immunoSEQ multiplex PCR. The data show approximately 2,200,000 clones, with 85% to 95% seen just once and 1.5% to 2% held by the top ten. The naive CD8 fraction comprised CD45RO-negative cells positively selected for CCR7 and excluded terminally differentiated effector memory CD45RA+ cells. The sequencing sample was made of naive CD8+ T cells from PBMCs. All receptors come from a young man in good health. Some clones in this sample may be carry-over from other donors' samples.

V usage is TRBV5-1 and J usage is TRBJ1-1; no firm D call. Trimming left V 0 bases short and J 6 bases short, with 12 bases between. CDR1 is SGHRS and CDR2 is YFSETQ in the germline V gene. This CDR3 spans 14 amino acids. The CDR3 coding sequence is TGCGCCAGCAGCTTGGACACAAAGAATCCTGAAGCTTTCTTT. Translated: CASSLDTKNPEAFF.

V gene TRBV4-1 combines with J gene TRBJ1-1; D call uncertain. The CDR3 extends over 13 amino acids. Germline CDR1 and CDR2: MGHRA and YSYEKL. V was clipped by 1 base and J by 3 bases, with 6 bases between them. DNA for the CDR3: TGCGCCAGCAGCCAAGGGGCAGACACTGAAGCTTTCTTT. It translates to CASSQGADTEAFF.

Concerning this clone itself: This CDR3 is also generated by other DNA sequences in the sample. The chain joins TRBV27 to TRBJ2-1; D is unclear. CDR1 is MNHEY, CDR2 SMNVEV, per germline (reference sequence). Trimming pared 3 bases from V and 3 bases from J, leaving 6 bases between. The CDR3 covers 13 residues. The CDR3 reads CASSLWVYNEQFF. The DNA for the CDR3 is TGTGCCAGCAGTTTGTGGGTCTACAATGAGCAGTTCTTC.

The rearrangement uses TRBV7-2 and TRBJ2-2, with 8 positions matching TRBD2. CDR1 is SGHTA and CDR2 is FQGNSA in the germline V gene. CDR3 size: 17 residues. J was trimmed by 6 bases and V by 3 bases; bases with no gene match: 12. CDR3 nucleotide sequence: TGTGCCAGCAGCTTGAGGGGACTAGTGCCGGAGGCCGGGGAGCTGTTTTTT. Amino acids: CASSLRGLVPEAGELFF.

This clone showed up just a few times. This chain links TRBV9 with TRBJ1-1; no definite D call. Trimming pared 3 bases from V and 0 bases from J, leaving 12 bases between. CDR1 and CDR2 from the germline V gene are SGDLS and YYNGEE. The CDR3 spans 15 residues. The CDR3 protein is CASSAATEMNTEAFF. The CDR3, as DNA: TGTGCCAGCAGCGCTGCGACGGAGATGAACACTGAAGCTTTCTTT.

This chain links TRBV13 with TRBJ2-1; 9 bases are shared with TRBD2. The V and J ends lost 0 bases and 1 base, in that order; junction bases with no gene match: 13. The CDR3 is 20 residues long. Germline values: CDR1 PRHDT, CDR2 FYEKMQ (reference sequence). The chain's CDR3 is CASSLGPGLATHGSYNEQFF. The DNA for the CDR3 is TGTGCCAGCAGCTTAGGTCCGGGACTAGCCACCCACGGTTCCTACAATGAGCAGTTCTTC.

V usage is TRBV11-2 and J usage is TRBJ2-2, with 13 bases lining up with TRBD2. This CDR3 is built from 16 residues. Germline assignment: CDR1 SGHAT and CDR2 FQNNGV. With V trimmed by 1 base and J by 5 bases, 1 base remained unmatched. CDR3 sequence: CASSLVGLAGTGELFF. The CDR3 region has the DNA TGTGCCAGCAGCTTAGTGGGACTAGCGGGGACCGGGGAGCTGTTTTTT.

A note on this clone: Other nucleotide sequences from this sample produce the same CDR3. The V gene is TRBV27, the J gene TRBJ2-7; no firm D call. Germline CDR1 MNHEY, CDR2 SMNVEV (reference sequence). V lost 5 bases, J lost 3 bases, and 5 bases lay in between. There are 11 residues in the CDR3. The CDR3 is CASSDLYEQYF. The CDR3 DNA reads TGTGCCAGCAGTGATCTCTACGAGCAGTACTTC.

The CDR3 region is CASSLDTGFLRGEQYF. Here the CDR3 DNA reads TGTGCCAGCAGCTTAGATACAGGATTCTTAAGGGGCGAGCAGTACTTC. The V gene is TRBV11-2, the J gene TRBJ2-7, with D maybe TRBD1 (5 bases). Per the germline V gene, CDR1 is SGHAT and CDR2 is FQNNGV. The CDR3 spans 16 residues. Trimming took 0 bases from V and 6 from J, leaving 18 bases between them.

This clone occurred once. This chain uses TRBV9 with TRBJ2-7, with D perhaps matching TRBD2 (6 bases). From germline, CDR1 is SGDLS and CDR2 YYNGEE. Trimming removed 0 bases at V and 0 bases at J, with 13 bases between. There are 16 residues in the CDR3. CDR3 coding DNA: TGTGCCAGCAGCGTAGGAGTGGCGGGAAGCTCCTACGAGCAGTACTTC. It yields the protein CASSVGVAGSSYEQYF. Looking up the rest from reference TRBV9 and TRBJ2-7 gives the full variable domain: DSGVTQTPKHLITATGQRVTLRCSPRSGDLSVYWYQQSLDQGLQFLIQYYNGEERAKGNILERFSAQQFPDLHSELNLSSLELGDSALYFCASSVGVAGSSYEQYFGPGTRLTVT.

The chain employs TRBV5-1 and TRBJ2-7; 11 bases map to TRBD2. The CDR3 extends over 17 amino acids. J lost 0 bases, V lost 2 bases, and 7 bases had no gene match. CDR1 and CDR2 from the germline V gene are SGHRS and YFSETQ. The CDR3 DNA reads TGCGCCAGCAGCTTAGGTAGGCTAGCGGGAGGCTCCTACGAGCAGTACTTC. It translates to CASSLGRLAGGSYEQYF. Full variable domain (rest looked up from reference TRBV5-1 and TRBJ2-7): KAGVTQTPRYLIKTRGQQVTLSCSPISGHRSVSWYQQTPGQGLQFLFEYFSETQRNKGNFPGRFSGRQFSNSRSEMNVSTLELGDSALYLCASSLGRLAGGSYEQYFGPGTRLTVT.

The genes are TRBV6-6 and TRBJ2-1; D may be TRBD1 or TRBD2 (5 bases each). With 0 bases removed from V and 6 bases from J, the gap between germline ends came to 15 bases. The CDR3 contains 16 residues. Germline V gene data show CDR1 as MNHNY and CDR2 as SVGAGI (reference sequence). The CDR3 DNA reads TGTGCCAGCAGTTACTCAAGCAGGGAGACACTCAATGAGCAGTTCTTC. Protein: CASSYSSRETLNEQFF.

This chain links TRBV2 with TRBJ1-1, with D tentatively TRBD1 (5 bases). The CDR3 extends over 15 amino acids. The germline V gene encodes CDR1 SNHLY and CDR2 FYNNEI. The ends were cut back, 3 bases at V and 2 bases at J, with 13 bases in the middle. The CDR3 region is CASSDVGGINTEAFF. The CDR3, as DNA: TGTGCCAGCAGTGACGTGGGGGGGATAAACACTGAAGCTTTCTTT.

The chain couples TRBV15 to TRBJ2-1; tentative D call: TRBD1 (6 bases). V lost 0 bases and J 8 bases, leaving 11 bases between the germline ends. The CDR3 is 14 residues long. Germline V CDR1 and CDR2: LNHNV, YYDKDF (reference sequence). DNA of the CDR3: TGTGCCACCAGCAGAGAAGGGGGAATCCATGAGCAGTTCTTC. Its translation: CATSREGGIHEQFF.

The chain's CDR3 is CASSFRGPSSGNTIYF. The CDR3 bases are TGTGCCAGCAGTTTCCGGGGCCCGAGCTCTGGAAACACCATATATTTT. The genes are TRBV11-2 and TRBJ1-3; TRBD1 might be the D (5 bases). CDR3 length: 16 amino acids. Per germline, CDR1 SGHAT and CDR2 FQNNGV. V lost 6 bases and J lost 0, with 15 bases in between.

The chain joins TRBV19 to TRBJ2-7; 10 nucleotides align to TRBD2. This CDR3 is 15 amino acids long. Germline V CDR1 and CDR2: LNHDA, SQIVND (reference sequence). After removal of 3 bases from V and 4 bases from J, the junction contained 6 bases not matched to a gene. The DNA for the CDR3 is TGTGCCAGTAGTATTGGGGTACTAGCGGGATACGAGCAGTACTTC. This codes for CASSIGVLAGYEQYF.

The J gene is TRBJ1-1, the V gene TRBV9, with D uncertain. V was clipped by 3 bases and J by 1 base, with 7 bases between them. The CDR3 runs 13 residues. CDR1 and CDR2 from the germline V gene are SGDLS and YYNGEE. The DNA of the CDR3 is TGTGCCAGCAGCGAGGTGGGGAACACTGAAGCTTTCTTT. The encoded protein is CASSEVGNTEAFF.

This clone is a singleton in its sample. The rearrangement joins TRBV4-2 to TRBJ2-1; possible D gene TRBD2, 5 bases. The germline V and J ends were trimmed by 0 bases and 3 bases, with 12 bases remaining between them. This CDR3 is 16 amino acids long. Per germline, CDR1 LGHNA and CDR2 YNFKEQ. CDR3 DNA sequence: TGTGCCAGCAGCCAAGATAAAAGCGGAAACTACAATGAGCAGTTCTTC. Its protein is CASSQDKSGNYNEQFF.

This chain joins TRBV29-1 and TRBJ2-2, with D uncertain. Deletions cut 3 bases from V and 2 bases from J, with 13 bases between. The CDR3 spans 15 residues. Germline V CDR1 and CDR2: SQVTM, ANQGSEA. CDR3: CSVEYLGSNTGELFF. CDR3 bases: TGCAGCGTTGAGTACCTGGGATCTAACACCGGGGAGCTGTTTTTT.

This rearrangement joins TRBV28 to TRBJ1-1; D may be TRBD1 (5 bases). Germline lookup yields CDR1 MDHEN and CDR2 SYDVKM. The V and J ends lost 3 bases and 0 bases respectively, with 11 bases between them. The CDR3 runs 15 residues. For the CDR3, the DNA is TGTGCCAGCAGTTTGTCGACAGCCATGAACACTGAAGCTTTCTTT. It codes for CASSLSTAMNTEAFF.

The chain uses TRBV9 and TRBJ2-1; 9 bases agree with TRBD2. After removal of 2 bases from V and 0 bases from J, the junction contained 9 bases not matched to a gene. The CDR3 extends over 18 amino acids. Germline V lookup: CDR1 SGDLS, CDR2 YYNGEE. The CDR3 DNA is TGTGCCAGCAGCGTTATAGGACTAGCGAAAAGCTCCTACAATGAGCAGTTCTTC. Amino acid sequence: CASSVIGLAKSSYNEQFF.

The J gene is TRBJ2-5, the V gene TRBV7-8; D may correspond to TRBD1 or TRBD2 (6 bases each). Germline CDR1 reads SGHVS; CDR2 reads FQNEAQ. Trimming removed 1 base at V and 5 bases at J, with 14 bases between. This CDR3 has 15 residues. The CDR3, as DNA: TGTGCCAGCAGCTTAGATCGGGGGCGCGTGGAGACCCAGTACTTC. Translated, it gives CASSLDRGRVETQYF.

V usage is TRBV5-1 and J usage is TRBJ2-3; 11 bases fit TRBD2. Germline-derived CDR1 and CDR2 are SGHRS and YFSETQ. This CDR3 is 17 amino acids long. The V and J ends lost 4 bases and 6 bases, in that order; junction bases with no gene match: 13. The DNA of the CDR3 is TGCGCCAGCAGCCCCGGGACTAGCGGTGGCTGGTCGGATACGCAGTATTTT. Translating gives CASSPGTSGGWSDTQYF.

In DNA, the CDR3 is TGTGCCAGCAGCTTCACGACCAACAGGGGATACCAAGAGACCCAGTACTTC. Translation gives CASSFTTNRGYQETQYF. The V gene is TRBV13, the J gene TRBJ2-5, with 7 bases that match TRBD1. The V gene's germline CDR1 is PRHDT and CDR2 FYEKMQ (reference sequence). With V trimmed by 3 bases and J by 0 bases, 10 bases remained unmatched. This CDR3 contains 17 residues.

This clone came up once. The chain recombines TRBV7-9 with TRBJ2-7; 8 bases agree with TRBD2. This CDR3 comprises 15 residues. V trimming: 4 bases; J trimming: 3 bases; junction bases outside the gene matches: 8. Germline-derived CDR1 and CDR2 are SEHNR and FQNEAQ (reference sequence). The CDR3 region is CASSSVAGLYYEQYF. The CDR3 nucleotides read TGTGCCAGCAGCTCCGTAGCGGGACTCTACTACGAGCAGTACTTC.

The CDR3 region is CASSFVAGGEGYTF. The CDR3 DNA sequence: TGTGCCAGCAGCTTCGTTGCAGGGGGCGAAGGCTACACCTTC. This chain joins TRBV5-6 and TRBJ1-2; 8 bases are a match to TRBD1. The V gene end was trimmed by 2 bases and the J gene end by 8 bases; junction bases not matched to a gene: 8. This CDR3 is built from 14 residues. In germline, CDR1 is SGHDT, CDR2 YYEEEE. Drawing the rest from reference TRBV5-6 and TRBJ1-2, the complete variable domain is DAGVTQSPTHLIKTRGQQVTLRCSPKSGHDTVSWYQQALGQGPQFIFQYYEEEERQRGNFPDRFSGHQFPNYSSELNVNALLLGDSALYLCASSFVAGGEGYTFGSGTRLTVV.